This TCR beta chain was documented in a study of blood T cell repertoires in COVID-19. Study-level background: Spain, Italy and the United States supplied samples that represented acute and convalescent COVID-19. PBMCs, B-cell-depleted T cells, or T cells provided the cDNA or gDNA that made up the material.

This clone was counted only a few times. The CDR3 has 15 amino acids. Germline values: CDR1 LGHNA, CDR2 YNFKEQ. Trimming took 1 base from V and 10 from J, leaving 17 bases between them. The authors' processing: Quantification of nucleated cells was approximated via reference gene primer amplification. The method was immunoSEQ multiplex PCR; TCRdb's version includes in-frame clones alone and lacks a portion of them. That table furnishes V, J and clone size, whereas the DNA furnished D and trimming. The profile shows 120,000 or so clones, approximately 74% of them singletons. Sequencing was done on a sample of peripheral blood. This sequence originates from a man in his sixties with acute or convalescent COVID-19. The chain is built from TRBV4-2 and TRBJ2-1, with D maybe TRBD2 (6 bases). The CDR3 bases are TGTGCCAGCAGCCAAGCGGGGGAAAAAAATCAAGAGCAGTTCTTC. Amino acids: CASSQAGEKNQEQFF.